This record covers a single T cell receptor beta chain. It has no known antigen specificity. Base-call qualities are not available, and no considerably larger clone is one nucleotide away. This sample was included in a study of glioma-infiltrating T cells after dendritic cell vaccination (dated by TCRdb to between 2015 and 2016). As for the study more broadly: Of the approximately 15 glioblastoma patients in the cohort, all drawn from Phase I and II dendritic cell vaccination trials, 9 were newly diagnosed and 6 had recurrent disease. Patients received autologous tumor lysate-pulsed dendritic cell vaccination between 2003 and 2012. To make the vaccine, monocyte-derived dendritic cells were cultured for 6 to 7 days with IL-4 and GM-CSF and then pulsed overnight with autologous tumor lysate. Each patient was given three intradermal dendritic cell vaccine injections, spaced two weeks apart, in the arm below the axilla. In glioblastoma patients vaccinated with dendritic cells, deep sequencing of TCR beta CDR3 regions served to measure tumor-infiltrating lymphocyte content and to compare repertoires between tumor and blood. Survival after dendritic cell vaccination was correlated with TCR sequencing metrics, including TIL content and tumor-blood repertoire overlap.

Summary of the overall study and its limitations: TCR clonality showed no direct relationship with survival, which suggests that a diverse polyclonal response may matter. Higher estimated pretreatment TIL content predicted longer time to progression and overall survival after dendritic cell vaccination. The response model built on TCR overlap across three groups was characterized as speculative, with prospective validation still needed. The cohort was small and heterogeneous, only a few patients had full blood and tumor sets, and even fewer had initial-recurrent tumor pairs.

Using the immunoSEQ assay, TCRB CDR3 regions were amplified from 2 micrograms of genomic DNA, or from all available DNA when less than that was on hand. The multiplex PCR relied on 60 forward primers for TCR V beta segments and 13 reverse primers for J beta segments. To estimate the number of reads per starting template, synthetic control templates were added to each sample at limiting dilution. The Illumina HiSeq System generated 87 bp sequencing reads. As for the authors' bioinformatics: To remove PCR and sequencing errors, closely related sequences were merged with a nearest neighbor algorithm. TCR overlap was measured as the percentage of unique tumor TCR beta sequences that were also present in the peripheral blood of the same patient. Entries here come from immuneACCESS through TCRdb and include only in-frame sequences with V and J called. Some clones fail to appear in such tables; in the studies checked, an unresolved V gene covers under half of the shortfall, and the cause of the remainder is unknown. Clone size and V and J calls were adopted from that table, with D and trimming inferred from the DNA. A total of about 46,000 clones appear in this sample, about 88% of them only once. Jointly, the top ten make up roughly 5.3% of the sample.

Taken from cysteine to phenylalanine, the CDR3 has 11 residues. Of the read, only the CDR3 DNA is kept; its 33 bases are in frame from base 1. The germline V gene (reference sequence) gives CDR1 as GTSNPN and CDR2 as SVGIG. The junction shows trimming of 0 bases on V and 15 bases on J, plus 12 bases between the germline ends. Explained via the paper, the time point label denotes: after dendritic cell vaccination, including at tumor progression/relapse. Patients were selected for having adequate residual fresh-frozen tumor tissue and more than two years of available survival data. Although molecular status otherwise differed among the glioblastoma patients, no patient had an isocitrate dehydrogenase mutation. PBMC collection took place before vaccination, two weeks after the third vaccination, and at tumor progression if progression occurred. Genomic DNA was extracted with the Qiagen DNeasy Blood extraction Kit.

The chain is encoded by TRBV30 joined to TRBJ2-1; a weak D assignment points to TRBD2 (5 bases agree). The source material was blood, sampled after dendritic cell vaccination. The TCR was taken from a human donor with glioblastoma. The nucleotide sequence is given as TGTGCCTGGAGTGTCGGAGGCCTGGTGTTCTTC. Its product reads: CAWSVGGLVFF.